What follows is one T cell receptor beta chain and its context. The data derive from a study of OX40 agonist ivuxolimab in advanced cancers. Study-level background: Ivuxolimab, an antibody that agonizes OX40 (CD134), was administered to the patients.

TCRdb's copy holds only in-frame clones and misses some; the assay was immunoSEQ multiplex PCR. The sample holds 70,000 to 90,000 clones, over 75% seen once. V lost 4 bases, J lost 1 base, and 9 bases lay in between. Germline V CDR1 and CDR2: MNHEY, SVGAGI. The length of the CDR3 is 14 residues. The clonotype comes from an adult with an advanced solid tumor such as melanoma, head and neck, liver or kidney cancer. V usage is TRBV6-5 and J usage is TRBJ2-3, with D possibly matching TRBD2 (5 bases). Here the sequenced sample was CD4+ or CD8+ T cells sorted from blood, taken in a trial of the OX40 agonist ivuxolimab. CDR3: CASSFLLGTDTQYF. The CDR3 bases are TGTGCCAGCAGTTTCCTACTAGGCACAGATACGCAGTATTTT.